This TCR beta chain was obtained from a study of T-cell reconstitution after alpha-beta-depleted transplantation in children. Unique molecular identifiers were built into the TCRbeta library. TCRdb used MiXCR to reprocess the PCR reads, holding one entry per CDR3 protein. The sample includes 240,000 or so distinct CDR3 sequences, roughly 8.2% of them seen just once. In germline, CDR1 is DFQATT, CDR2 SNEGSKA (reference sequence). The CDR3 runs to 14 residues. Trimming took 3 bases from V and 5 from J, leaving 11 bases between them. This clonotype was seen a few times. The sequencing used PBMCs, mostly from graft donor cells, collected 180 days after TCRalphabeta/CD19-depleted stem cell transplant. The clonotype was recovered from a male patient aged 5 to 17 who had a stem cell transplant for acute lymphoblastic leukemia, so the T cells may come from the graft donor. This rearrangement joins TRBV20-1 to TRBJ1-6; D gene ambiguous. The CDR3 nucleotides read TGCAGTGCTAGCCAGGCATTGGATAATTCACCCCTCCACTTT. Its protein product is CSASQALDNSPLHF.